This TCR beta chain appears in the sequencing data of a study of cytomegalovirus exposure and HLA in healthy donors. Germline loops: CDR1 MNHEY, CDR2 SMNVEV (reference sequence). This CDR3 comprises 18 residues. With 6 bases clipped from V and 4 bases from J, the junction kept 19 bases outside the gene matches. Whole-study results and caveats: The study dropped some indistinguishable V segments, TRBV6-2 and TRBV6-3 among them.

PCR used 60 Vbeta primers and 13 Jbeta primers. Only in-frame clones appear in the TCRdb table, and some are missing; sequencing was by immunoSEQ multiplex PCR. Among more than 200,000 clones listed, around 76% were seen once. This clone was seen once. The antigen is undetermined. The source material was PBMCs. The origin of this receptor is a man aged 40-49 years in good health and CMV-seropositive. The chain is built from TRBV27 and TRBJ2-3, with 7 bases fitting TRBD1. The CDR3 protein is CASSRFAGSGGRADTQYF. CDR3 bases: TGTGCCAGCAGCCGATTTGCGGGTTCAGGGGGTAGGGCAGATACGCAGTATTTT.